A single sample is the source of the 29 T cell receptor beta chains below, sequenced in a study of blood T cell repertoires in COVID-19. TCRdb keeps only in-frame clones here, not all; method: immunoSEQ multiplex PCR. The table records roughly 250,000 clones, approximately 80% of them present only once. Sequenced: peripheral blood. The receptors were sampled from a woman between 55 and 75 years old with active or convalescent COVID-19.

The chain is built from TRBV19 and TRBJ2-2; the match to TRBD2 covers 11 bases. The ends lost 4 bases at V and 4 bases at J; junction bases unmatched: 5. Per the germline V gene, CDR1 is LNHDA and CDR2 is SQIVND (reference sequence). The CDR3 runs 16 residues. CDR3 protein: CASSTGTSGSTGELFF. Written as DNA, the CDR3 is TGTGCCAGTAGTACCGGGACTAGCGGTTCCACCGGGGAGCTGTTTTTT.

The genes are TRBV5-4 and TRBJ2-3; 7 bases line up with TRBD2. This CDR3 is 14 amino acids long. CDR1 and CDR2 (germline): SGHNT, YYREEE (reference sequence). V shed 3 bases and J 4 bases; nucleotides not matched to a gene: 5. Here the CDR3 reads CASSSRTSADTQYF. The CDR3 DNA reads as TGTGCCAGCAGCTCCCGGACTAGTGCAGATACGCAGTATTTT. Complete variable domain (other parts from reference TRBV5-4 and TRBJ2-3): ETGVTQSPTHLIKTRGQQVTLRCSSQSGHNTVSWYQQALGQGPQFIFQYYREEENGRGNFPPRFSGLQFPNYSSELNVNALELDDSALYLCASSSRTSADTQYFGPGTRLTVL.

This clone has a handful of counts. This sequence joins TRBV19 and TRBJ1-1; unclear D gene. The CDR3 spans 15 residues. V dropped 3 bases and J dropped 1 base, with 12 bases sitting between them. CDR1 and CDR2 from the germline V gene are LNHDA and SQIVND (reference sequence). Here the CDR3 DNA reads TGTGCCAGTAGTATTTTGGCGGCGGGGAACACTGAAGCTTTCTTT. Its translation is CASSILAAGNTEAFF.

The chain links TRBV5-4 to TRBJ1-1; TRBD1 agrees at 12 bases. Germline V gene sequence: CDR1 SGHNT, CDR2 YYREEE (reference sequence). The CDR3 consists of 15 residues. Trimming took 5 bases from V and 0 from J; bases not matched to a gene: 2. The CDR3 loop reads CASSWDRGLNTEAFF. The CDR3 nucleotides are TGTGCCAGCAGTTGGGACAGGGGGCTGAACACTGAAGCTTTCTTT.

This clone was counted a single time. The CDR3 DNA reads TGTGCCAGCAGTTCCCTCTCAGGGTACGATCAGCCCCAGCATTTT. Translation: CASSSLSGYDQPQHF. The rearrangement joins TRBV6-5 to TRBJ1-5; TRBD1 is a possible D gene (5 bases). Germline CDR1 and CDR2: MNHEY and SVGAGI. Trimming left V 4 bases short and J 5 bases short, with 15 bases between. The CDR3 loop spans 15 amino acids.

The V gene is TRBV5-4, the J gene TRBJ1-2; possibly TRBD1 for D (5 bases). The CDR3 contains 14 residues. In germline, CDR1 is SGHNT, CDR2 YYREEE (reference sequence). Between the trimmed V and J ends, which lost 0 bases and 2 bases, there was a span of 8 bases. The CDR3 spells CASSLDRQNYGYTF. CDR3 nucleotides: TGTGCCAGCAGCTTGGACAGGCAAAACTATGGCTACACCTTC.

The chain carries TRBV19 and TRBJ1-1, with 7 bases fitting TRBD1. The J segment lost 8 bases and the V segment lost 3 bases, leaving 12 bases of the junction unmatched. The CDR3 contains 15 residues. Germline CDR1 LNHDA, CDR2 SQIVND (reference sequence). CDR3 residues: CASSILDRAWEEAFF. The CDR3 coding sequence is TGTGCCAGTAGTATCCTTGACAGGGCTTGGGAGGAAGCTTTCTTT.

This clone was counted between two and nine times. The genes are TRBV30 and TRBJ1-2; D remains ambiguous. The CDR3 is made up of 13 amino acids. Trimming took 4 bases from V and 3 from J, leaving 12 bases between them. Per the germline V gene, CDR1 is GTSNPN and CDR2 is SVGIG (reference sequence). DNA for the CDR3: TGTGCCTGGACGTCTGGCAGGCACTATGGCTACACCTTC. As protein: CAWTSGRHYGYTF.

This rearrangement joins TRBV5-6 to TRBJ1-1; 7 bases are shared with TRBD1. CDR3 length: 16 amino acids. The V gene's germline CDR1 is SGHDT and CDR2 YYEEEE. Germline trimming cut 5 bases from V and 3 bases from J; bases unmatched to any gene: 13. The CDR3 DNA sequence: TGTGCCAGCAGGGAAACAGGGGCCCAAGGCGACACTGAAGCTTTCTTT. This gives the protein CASRETGAQGDTEAFF.

The chain couples TRBV9 to TRBJ1-1; unclear D gene. Germline V lookup: CDR1 SGDLS, CDR2 YYNGEE. V was pared by 0 bases and J by 1 base, with 10 bases between. CDR3 length: 15 residues. The CDR3 spells CASSVVAGSNTEAFF. The CDR3 region has the DNA TGTGCCAGCAGCGTAGTGGCAGGTTCGAACACTGAAGCTTTCTTT.

This chain links TRBV4-2 with TRBJ2-7, with 11 bases identical to TRBD2. Trimming cost V 0 bases and J 4 bases; bases outside gene matches: 5. Germline CDR1 and CDR2: LGHNA and YNFKEQ. This CDR3 has 16 amino acids. The CDR3 spells CASSQEWTSGPYEQYF. DNA of the CDR3: TGTGCCAGCAGCCAAGAGTGGACTAGCGGGCCTTACGAGCAGTACTTC.

This sequence joins TRBV18 and TRBJ1-4; TRBD1 might be the D (6 bases). V lost 1 base and J 5 bases, leaving 26 bases between the germline ends. From germline, CDR1 is KGHSH and CDR2 LQKENI. The CDR3 is 20 amino acids. The CDR3 bases are TGTGCCAGCTCACCACTTTCCCGACAGGATTGGCGTGGACAAAATGAAAAACTGTTTTTT. Its protein is CASSPLSRQDWRGQNEKLFF.

The chain combines TRBV5-1 with TRBJ1-1; 8 bases align to TRBD1. The CDR3 is made up of 14 amino acids. After removal of 2 bases from V and 0 bases from J, the junction contained 0 bases not matched to a gene. Germline V gene sequence: CDR1 SGHRS, CDR2 YFSETQ. CDR3 coding DNA: TGCGCCAGCAGCTTCAGGGGGCTGAACACTGAAGCTTTCTTT. It yields the protein CASSFRGLNTEAFF.

The chain links TRBV9 to TRBJ2-5; TRBD2 matches 10 bases. The junction had 3 bases not matched to a gene; V was cut back by 2 bases and J by 5 bases. This CDR3 has 14 amino acids. CDR1 and CDR2 from the germline V gene are SGDLS and YYNGEE. The CDR3 loop reads CASSVLTSGETQYF. CDR3 coding DNA: TGTGCCAGCAGCGTGTTGACTAGCGGGGAGACCCAGTACTTC.

The chain links TRBV19 to TRBJ2-3; D may be TRBD1 (6 bases). V was shortened by 7 bases and J by 3 bases, with 17 bases between the two germline ends. The CDR3 has 15 amino acids. Germline lookup yields CDR1 LNHDA and CDR2 SQIVND (reference sequence). This CDR3 reads CASTRGPLGTDTQYF. DNA of the CDR3: TGTGCCAGTACCAGGGGACCTCTAGGGACAGATACGCAGTATTTT.

CDR3 loop: CACGQGLTGNTIYF. CDR3 coding DNA: TGTGCCTGCGGACAGGGCTTAACTGGAAACACCATATATTTT. V gene TRBV19 combines with J gene TRBJ1-3; 8 nucleotides align to TRBD1. The V segment lost 11 bases and the J segment 2 bases; nucleotides outside the gene matches: 8. The germline gives CDR1 LNHDA, CDR2 SQIVND (reference sequence). The CDR3 extends over 14 amino acids.

CDR3 sequence reads: CASSIVTGSYEQYF. CDR3 coding DNA: TGTGCCAGTAGTATCGTCACCGGTTCCTACGAGCAGTACTTC. The chain uses TRBV19 and TRBJ2-7; the D is unclear. Germline V gene sequence: CDR1 LNHDA, CDR2 SQIVND (reference sequence). The V and J ends lost 3 bases and 1 base respectively, with 10 bases between them. The CDR3 spans 14 residues.

The chain recombines TRBV11-2 with TRBJ2-3; D gene uncertain. Germline V gives CDR1 SGHAT, CDR2 FQNNGV. Trimming stripped 2 bases from V and 4 bases from J, with 13 bases between. CDR3 length: 15 residues. This CDR3 reads CASSLHTKPPDTQYF. The CDR3 bases are TGTGCCAGCAGCTTACATACTAAACCCCCAGATACGCAGTATTTT.

The J gene is TRBJ2-5, the V gene TRBV2; possibly TRBD1 for D (6 bases). Trimming took 0 bases from V and 6 from J, leaving 14 bases between them. The CDR3 is made up of 15 amino acids. CDR1 SNHLY and CDR2 FYNNEI come from the germline V gene. The CDR3 loop reads CASSEATGKVQTQYF. The CDR3 DNA reads TGTGCCAGCAGTGAAGCCACAGGGAAGGTGCAGACCCAGTACTTC.

The gene calls are TRBV7-2 and TRBJ2-7; 10 nucleotides match TRBD2. Germline V gene lookup returns CDR1 SGHTA and CDR2 FQGNSA. This CDR3 has 16 residues. With V trimmed by 2 bases and J by 4 bases, 8 bases remained unmatched. CDR3 region: CASSLSIGTSEYEQYF. Here the CDR3 DNA reads TGTGCCAGCAGCTTAAGCATCGGGACTAGCGAGTACGAGCAGTACTTC.

The rearrangement uses TRBV4-1 and TRBJ2-5; 7 bases are shared with TRBD2. Germline lookup yields CDR1 MGHRA and CDR2 YSYEKL. V dropped 4 bases and J dropped 5; count of bases not matched to a gene: 13. The CDR3 totals 16 residues. CDR3 DNA: TGCGCCAGCAGCCTGCAGGCTAGCGGCCCCGGGGAGACCCAGTACTTC. Protein: CASSLQASGPGETQYF.

This clone was recorded only once. The CDR3 region has the DNA TGTGCCAGCAGTTACGGGGGCGCGGTCGAGACTGAAGCTTTCTTT. It encodes CASSYGGAVETEAFF. The chain has TRBV6-5 and TRBJ1-1; maybe TRBD1 (6 bases). Trimming left V 2 bases short and J 5 bases short, with 15 bases between. CDR3 size: 15 residues. Per the germline V gene, CDR1 is MNHEY and CDR2 is SVGAGI.

This chain links TRBV21-1 with TRBJ1-1; no check of the table's D call, TRBD1, against the DNA was made. TRBV21-1 is flagged as a pseudogene. The CDR3 runs 15 residues. CDR3 residues: CASSKLRTGGTEAFF. DNA of the CDR3: TGTGCCAGCAGCAAACTCAGGACAGGGGGCACTGAAGCTTTCTTT.

The chain carries TRBV19 and TRBJ2-1; a weak D match, TRBD2 (5 bases). The V gene lost 8 bases and the J gene lost 7 bases, with 12 bases spanning the gap. CDR1 and CDR2 from the germline V gene are LNHDA and SQIVND (reference sequence). This CDR3 spans 12 amino acids. The CDR3 spells CASSRPGNEQFF. The CDR3, as DNA: TGTGCCAGTTCCCGACCGGGGAATGAGCAGTTCTTC.

The chain links TRBV5-1 to TRBJ1-1; D not certain. The CDR3 consists of 12 residues. V was shortened by 7 bases and J by 1 base, with 8 bases between the two germline ends. Germline lookup yields CDR1 SGHRS and CDR2 YFSETQ. CDR3 residues: CASSRGNTEAFF. The CDR3 DNA follows: TGCGCCAGCTCCCGGGGGAACACTGAAGCTTTCTTT.

This clone was observed a single time. J is TRBJ2-3 and V is TRBV11-2, with a possible D match to TRBD1 (5 bases). This CDR3 comprises 15 residues. Germline assignment: CDR1 SGHAT and CDR2 FQNNGV. With 3 bases removed from V and 3 bases from J, the gap between germline ends came to 13 bases. The CDR3 loop reads CASSFSAGPTDTQYF. In DNA, the CDR3 is TGTGCCAGCAGCTTTTCGGCAGGGCCAACAGATACGCAGTATTTT.

This rearrangement joins TRBV6-2 or TRBV6-3 to TRBJ2-7, with 8 bases matching TRBD2. Germline values: CDR1 MNHEY, CDR2 SVGEGT. The CDR3 has 16 amino acids. Unmatched junction bases numbered 7, after V lost 2 bases and J lost 1 base. CDR3 in DNA: TGTGCCAGCAGTTACAGGCCCGGGAGGGCTTCCTACGAGCAGTACTTC. Amino acid sequence: CASSYRPGRASYEQYF.

The gene calls are TRBV30 and TRBJ2-5; 8 bases map to TRBD2. Germline values: CDR1 GTSNPN, CDR2 SVGIG (reference sequence). The CDR3 extends over 14 amino acids. Losses at the gene ends were 4 bases for V and 5 bases for J; bases not matched to a gene: 9. The CDR3 loop is CAWMDQRGTETQYF. The CDR3 DNA is TGTGCCTGGATGGACCAGCGGGGGACCGAGACCCAGTACTTC.

The chain uses TRBV29-1 and TRBJ1-4, with D hard to call. Germline V lookup: CDR1 SQVTM, CDR2 ANQGSEA. V shed 7 bases and J shed 5 bases, with 14 bases lying between them. The CDR3 covers 13 residues. CDR3 in DNA: TGCAGCGCGAACAGAAACCGAAATGAAAAACTGTTTTTT. Its protein product is CSANRNRNEKLFF.